This TCR beta chain came from a study of control samples from healthy donors and cancer patients. Libraries were prepared by immunoSEQ multiplex PCR; TCRdb keeps only in-frame clonotypes and omits some of them. The sample has 100,000 to 150,000 clones; almost 95% are singletons. CDR1 LGHDT and CDR2 YNNKEL come from the germline V gene (reference sequence). Unmatched junction bases numbered 7, after V lost 0 bases and J lost 1 base. This CDR3 is 17 amino acids long. Sequenced: PBMCs. This chain links TRBV3-1 (or the pseudogene TRBV3-2) with TRBJ2-3, with 7 bases identical to TRBD2. This clonotype was sampled from a man aged 80 or over with head and neck cancer. This CDR3 reads CASSQEFASGRTDTQYF. As DNA, the CDR3 is TGTGCCAGCAGCCAAGAGTTCGCTAGCGGCCGCACAGATACGCAGTATTTT.